These T cell receptor beta chains were read from a single sample in a study of a mutant IDH1 vaccine in newly diagnosed glioma. No antigens are known for them. Generated by immunoSEQ multiplex PCR, the TCRdb table keeps only in-frame clones and is missing some. Seen here are about 54,000 clones, around 86% observed once, and the top ten hold about 3.2%. The input for sequencing was PBMCs, taken from a glioma patient whose treatment included an IDH1 peptide vaccine. Receptor source: a woman in her fifties or sixties with glioma. CDR3s include the opening cysteine and the closing phenylalanine or tryptophan. The D gene is left open where the match is weak. Only some rows state a clone size, as once, few, many or a class for expanded clones.

v_gene: TRBV6-5; abundance: -; j_gene: TRBJ1-1; d_gene: TRBD1; CDR3nt: TGTGCCAGCAGTAATGGGGCAGGGGGCGCTTTCTTT; CDR3aa: CASSNGAGGAFF
v_gene: TRBV5-5; abundance: -; j_gene: TRBJ1-2; d_gene: -; CDR3nt: TGTGCCAGCAGCTTCGACGGGGCATATGGCTACACCTTC; CDR3aa: CASSFDGAYGYTF
v_gene: TRBV29-1; abundance: -; j_gene: TRBJ2-2; d_gene: -; CDR3nt: TGCAGCGTTTTGGGGTCTTACACCGGGGAGCTGTTTTTT; CDR3aa: CSVLGSYTGELFF
v_gene: TRBV5-1; abundance: -; j_gene: TRBJ2-2; d_gene: TRBD1; CDR3nt: TGCGCCAGCAGCCGTCAAGTCCGGGGACAGGGGAACACCGGGGAGCTGTTTTTT; CDR3aa: CASSRQVRGQGNTGELFF
v_gene: TRBV19; abundance: once; j_gene: TRBJ2-7; d_gene: -; CDR3nt: TGTGCCAGTAGTATAGGAACAGACTACGAGCAGTACTTC; CDR3aa: CASSIGTDYEQYF
v_gene: TRBV15; abundance: -; j_gene: TRBJ1-1; d_gene: -; CDR3nt: TGTGCCACCAGCAGAGATCGAAGAACTGAAGCTTTCTTT; CDR3aa: CATSRDRRTEAFF
v_gene: TRBV5-1; abundance: -; j_gene: TRBJ2-3; d_gene: -; CDR3nt: TGCGCCAGCAGCTTGGGACTAGGGGGGAGCACAGATACGCAGTATTTT; CDR3aa: CASSLGLGGSTDTQYF
v_gene: TRBV4-3; abundance: few; j_gene: TRBJ1-6; d_gene: -; CDR3nt: TGCGCCAGCAGCCAAGGTCTGGGTAGTAATTCACCCCTCCACTTT; CDR3aa: CASSQGLGSNSPLHF
v_gene: TRBV7-2; abundance: once; j_gene: TRBJ1-4; d_gene: TRBD1; CDR3nt: TGTGCCAGCAGCCCCTCGGGACAGGGGTTCGAAAAACTGTTTTTT; CDR3aa: CASSPSGQGFEKLFF
v_gene: TRBV4-1; abundance: -; j_gene: TRBJ2-7; d_gene: -; CDR3nt: TGCGCCAGCAGCCGCCAAGCAGGGACTTCCTACGAGCAGTACTTC; CDR3aa: CASSRQAGTSYEQYF
v_gene: TRBV9; abundance: -; j_gene: TRBJ2-5; d_gene: -; CDR3nt: TGTGCCAGCAGCGCCGGGACCCTGGGAATAGAGACCCAGTACTTC; CDR3aa: CASSAGTLGIETQYF
v_gene: TRBV28; abundance: -; j_gene: TRBJ2-7; d_gene: -; CDR3nt: TGTGCCAGCAGTCCCCGGGACGAGCAGTACTTC; CDR3aa: CASSPRDEQYF
v_gene: TRBV10-3; abundance: -; j_gene: TRBJ2-3; d_gene: TRBD2; CDR3nt: TGTGCCATCAGTGATCGGGGGGGCATGAATACGCAGTATTTT; CDR3aa: CAISDRGGMNTQYF
v_gene: TRBV30; abundance: -; j_gene: TRBJ2-2; d_gene: TRBD2; CDR3nt: TGTGCCTGGAGTGGGGAGGGCACCGGGGAGCTGTTTTTT; CDR3aa: CAWSGEGTGELFF
v_gene: TRBV7-8; abundance: -; j_gene: TRBJ1-1; d_gene: -; CDR3nt: TGTGCCAGCAGCCTAAGGGCGGAGAACACTGAAGCTTTCTTT; CDR3aa: CASSLRAENTEAFF
v_gene: TRBV19; abundance: -; j_gene: TRBJ1-5; d_gene: -; CDR3nt: TGTGCCAGCTCGAAGTCCGGGGGCAATCAGCCCCAGCATTTT; CDR3aa: CASSKSGGNQPQHF
v_gene: TRBV7-9; abundance: -; j_gene: TRBJ1-1; d_gene: TRBD1; CDR3nt: TGTGCCAGCAGCTCGGGACAGGGGTTAGGGAACACTGAAGCTTTCTTT; CDR3aa: CASSSGQGLGNTEAFF
v_gene: TRBV6-1; abundance: -; j_gene: TRBJ1-1; d_gene: TRBD1; CDR3nt: TGTGCCAGCAGTACACCGGGCGCAGGGGGCACTGAAGCTTTCTTT; CDR3aa: CASSTPGAGGTEAFF
v_gene: TRBV29-1; abundance: -; j_gene: TRBJ2-7; d_gene: -; CDR3nt: TGCAGCGCAAGGGCAGGGCTCAACGAGCAGTACTTC; CDR3aa: CSARAGLNEQYF
v_gene: TRBV4-2; abundance: -; j_gene: TRBJ1-4; d_gene: -; CDR3nt: TGTGCCAGCAGCCAAGAGGAGCCTGGAGAAAAACTGTTTTTT; CDR3aa: CASSQEEPGEKLFF
v_gene: TRBV5-8; abundance: -; j_gene: TRBJ1-1; d_gene: TRBD1; CDR3nt: TGTGCCAGCAGCTTTATGGACAGGGGCCGGGCGGGTGAAGCTTTCTTT; CDR3aa: CASSFMDRGRAGEAFF
v_gene: TRBV4-1; abundance: -; j_gene: TRBJ2-7; d_gene: -; CDR3nt: TGCGCCAGCAGCCAAGTTTCTCCCTACGAGCAGTACTTC; CDR3aa: CASSQVSPYEQYF
v_gene: TRBV5-1; abundance: -; j_gene: TRBJ2-7; d_gene: TRBD1; CDR3nt: TGCGCCAGCAGCTTCTATCCCGCGGGACAGGCGCTCTACGAGCAGTACTTC; CDR3aa: CASSFYPAGQALYEQYF
v_gene: TRBV6-4; abundance: once; j_gene: TRBJ1-1; d_gene: TRBD1; CDR3nt: TGTGCCAGCAGGGGCATACACAGGGGGCAGGCTTTCTTT; CDR3aa: CASRGIHRGQAFF
v_gene: TRBV9; abundance: -; j_gene: TRBJ1-4; d_gene: -; CDR3nt: TGTGCCAGCAGCGTAGGATTGCAGCTGAATGAAAAACTGTTTTTT; CDR3aa: CASSVGLQLNEKLFF
v_gene: TRBV28; abundance: -; j_gene: TRBJ2-5; d_gene: -; CDR3nt: TGTGCCAGCTTGAAGGGAGGTCGGGAGACCCAGTACTTC; CDR3aa: CASLKGGRETQYF
v_gene: TRBV7-9; abundance: few; j_gene: TRBJ2-1; d_gene: TRBD1; CDR3nt: TGTGCCAGCAGCCCTGGACAGGGGACAGGCGCCAATGAGCAGTTCTTC; CDR3aa: CASSPGQGTGANEQFF
v_gene: TRBV7-2; abundance: -; j_gene: TRBJ1-1; d_gene: -; CDR3nt: TGTGCCAGCAGCTTACTAGGGCTCGGGAACACTGAAGCTTTCTTT; CDR3aa: CASSLLGLGNTEAFF
v_gene: TRBV30; abundance: -; j_gene: TRBJ1-1; d_gene: TRBD1; CDR3nt: TGTGCCTGGAGTGAGTATGGACAGGGAGCTTTCTTT; CDR3aa: CAWSEYGQGAFF
v_gene: TRBV5-4; abundance: few; j_gene: TRBJ1-1; d_gene: -; CDR3nt: TGTGCCAGCAGCTTGGGGGGCGGCACTGAAGCTTTCTTT; CDR3aa: CASSLGGGTEAFF
v_gene: TRBV5-1; abundance: -; j_gene: TRBJ1-5; d_gene: -; CDR3nt: TGCGCCAGCAGCCCCGGCCCCGAAGGTAATCAGCCCCAGCATTTT; CDR3aa: CASSPGPEGNQPQHF
v_gene: TRBV7-9; abundance: -; j_gene: TRBJ1-2; d_gene: -; CDR3nt: TGTGCCAGCAGCTTAGGATCGCCTGGCTACACCTTC; CDR3aa: CASSLGSPGYTF
v_gene: TRBV27; abundance: -; j_gene: TRBJ2-1; d_gene: -; CDR3nt: TGTGCCAGCAGTTTACAGGGGGAGGGTGAGCAGTTCTTC; CDR3aa: CASSLQGEGEQFF
v_gene: TRBV10-3; abundance: -; j_gene: TRBJ1-4; d_gene: TRBD1; CDR3nt: TGTGCCATCAGTGGCCATCCAGGGGGCAATGAAAAACTGTTTTTT; CDR3aa: CAISGHPGGNEKLFF
v_gene: TRBV7-9; abundance: -; j_gene: TRBJ1-3; d_gene: TRBD1; CDR3nt: TGTGCCAGCAGGACAGGGGCCGCTGGAAACACCATATATTTT; CDR3aa: CASRTGAAGNTIYF
v_gene: TRBV6-1; abundance: -; j_gene: TRBJ2-7; d_gene: -; CDR3nt: TGTGCCAGCAGTGACCAGGGAGACGAGCAGTACTTC; CDR3aa: CASSDQGDEQYF
v_gene: TRBV7-2; abundance: -; j_gene: TRBJ2-7; d_gene: TRBD1; CDR3nt: TGTGCCAGCAGCTTAGGGACAGGGAGGATACCCTACGAGCAGTACTTC; CDR3aa: CASSLGTGRIPYEQYF
v_gene: TRBV10-3; abundance: -; j_gene: TRBJ1-1; d_gene: -; CDR3nt: TGTGCCATCAGGGGGGACACCATGAACACTGAAGCTTTCTTT; CDR3aa: CAIRGDTMNTEAFF
v_gene: TRBV19; abundance: -; j_gene: TRBJ2-5; d_gene: TRBD1; CDR3nt: TGTGCCAGTAGTAGTACAGGGGAGTACCAAGAGACCCAGTACTTC; CDR3aa: CASSSTGEYQETQYF
v_gene: TRBV4-1; abundance: -; j_gene: TRBJ2-4; d_gene: -; CDR3nt: TGCGCCAGCAGCCACCGAGCGGGTCTAGCCAAAAACATTCAGTACTTC; CDR3aa: CASSHRAGLAKNIQYF
v_gene: TRBV6-1; abundance: -; j_gene: TRBJ1-2; d_gene: TRBD1; CDR3nt: TGTGCCAGCACGATTGCAGGGGGAGTTGACTATGGCTACACCTTC; CDR3aa: CASTIAGGVDYGYTF
v_gene: TRBV6-1; abundance: -; j_gene: TRBJ1-2; d_gene: TRBD1; CDR3nt: TGTGCCAGCCGGACAGGGCTAGGAGATGGCTACACCTTC; CDR3aa: CASRTGLGDGYTF